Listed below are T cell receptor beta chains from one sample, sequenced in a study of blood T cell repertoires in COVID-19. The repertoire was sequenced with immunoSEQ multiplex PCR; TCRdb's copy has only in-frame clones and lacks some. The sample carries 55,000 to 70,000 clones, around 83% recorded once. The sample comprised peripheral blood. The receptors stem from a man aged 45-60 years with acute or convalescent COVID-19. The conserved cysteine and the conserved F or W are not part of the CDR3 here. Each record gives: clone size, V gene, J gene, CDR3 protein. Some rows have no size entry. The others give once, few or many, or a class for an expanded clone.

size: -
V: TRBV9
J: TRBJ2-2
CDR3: ASSVGLTGNTGELF

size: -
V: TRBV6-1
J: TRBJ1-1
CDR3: ASSEERVMNTEAF

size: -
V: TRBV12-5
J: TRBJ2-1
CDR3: ASGRPDRDYNEQF

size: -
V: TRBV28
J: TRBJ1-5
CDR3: ASSPPRQRINQPQH

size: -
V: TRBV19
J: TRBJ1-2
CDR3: ASLTGQGDYGYT

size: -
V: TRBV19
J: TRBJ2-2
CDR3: ASSKRTGVNTGELF

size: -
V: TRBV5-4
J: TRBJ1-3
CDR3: ASSRDSVSGNTIY

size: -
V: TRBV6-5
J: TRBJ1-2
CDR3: ASSRTRQGPSGYT

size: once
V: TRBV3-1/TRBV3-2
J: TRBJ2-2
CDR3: ASRRQGRVSGELF

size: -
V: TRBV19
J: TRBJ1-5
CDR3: ASSFREANQPQH

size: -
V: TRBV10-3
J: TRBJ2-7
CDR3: AISESGSTYEQY

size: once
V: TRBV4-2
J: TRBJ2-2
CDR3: ASSLGTSGGITGELF

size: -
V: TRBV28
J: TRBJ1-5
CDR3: ASSFRIGQGLDQPQH

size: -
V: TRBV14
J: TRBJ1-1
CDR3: ASSRIQGAEAF

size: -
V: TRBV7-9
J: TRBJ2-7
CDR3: ASSRDSLYEQY

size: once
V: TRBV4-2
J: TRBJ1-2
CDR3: ASCGVMSGTGDYGYT

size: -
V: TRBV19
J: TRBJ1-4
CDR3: ASSRSDREKLF

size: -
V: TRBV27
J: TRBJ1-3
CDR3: ASSPLSGNTIY

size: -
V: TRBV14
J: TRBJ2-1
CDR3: ASSQDPAGGWEQF

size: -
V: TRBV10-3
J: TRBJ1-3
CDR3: AIRGGESGNTIY

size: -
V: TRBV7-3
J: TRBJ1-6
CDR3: ASSQGGSGLYNSPLH

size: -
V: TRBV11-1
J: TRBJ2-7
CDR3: ASSLGTGGEQY

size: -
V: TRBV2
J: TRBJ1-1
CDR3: ASSERPLMNTEAF

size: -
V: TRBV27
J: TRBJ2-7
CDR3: ASSPGTSGRFEQY

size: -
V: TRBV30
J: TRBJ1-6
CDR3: AWSVQGWNSPLH

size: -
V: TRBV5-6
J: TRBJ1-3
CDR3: ASSLGPPGGVKRNTIY